Sequencing of this TCR beta chain was carried out in a study of immune cell composition in non-small cell lung cancer. Findings and limits, study-wide: In adenocarcinoma, maximal tumour-associated clone frequency tracked TIL tumour reactivity.

The protocol was immunoSEQ multiplex PCR, while the TCRdb copy is restricted to in-frame clones and leaves out a portion. Of about 4,900 clones in the sample, about 80% were seen once. As regards this clone: Its antigen is not identified.

Genomic DNA came from frozen unsorted single-cell suspensions. Germline V gene lookup returns CDR1 LNHDA and CDR2 SQIVND (reference sequence). V was pared by 7 bases and J by 0 bases, with 16 bases between. There are 15 residues in the CDR3. This TCR was recovered from a human donor with non-small cell lung cancer. This chain connects TRBV19 to TRBJ2-7, with a weak D call TRBD1 (5 bases). The sequencing sample was made of lung tumor tissue. In DNA form, the CDR3 reads TGTGCCAGTACCCCCGGACATGGGCCCTCCTACGAGCAGTACTTC. Residues: CASTPGHGPSYEQYF.